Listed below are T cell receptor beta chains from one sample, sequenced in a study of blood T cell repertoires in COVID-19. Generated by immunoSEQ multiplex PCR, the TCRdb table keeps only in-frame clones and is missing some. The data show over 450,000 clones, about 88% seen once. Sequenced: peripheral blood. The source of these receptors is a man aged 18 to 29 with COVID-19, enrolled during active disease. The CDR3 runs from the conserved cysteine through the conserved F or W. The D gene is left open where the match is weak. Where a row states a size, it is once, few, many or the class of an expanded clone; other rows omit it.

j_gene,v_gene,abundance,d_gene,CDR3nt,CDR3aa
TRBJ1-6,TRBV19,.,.,TGTGCCAGTAGTCAGGAACCGTCTTCACCCCTCCACTTT,CASSQEPSSPLHF
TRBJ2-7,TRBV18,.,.,TGTGCCAGCTCACTGGACAGCGGCTACGAGCAGTACTTC,CASSLDSGYEQYF
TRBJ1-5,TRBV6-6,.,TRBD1,TGTGCCAGCAGTTACTCTGACAGGGACGGTCAGCCCCAGCATTTT,CASSYSDRDGQPQHF
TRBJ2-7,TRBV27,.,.,TGTGCCAGCAGTACCCGCCCCGCGCACGAGCAGTACTTC,CASSTRPAHEQYF
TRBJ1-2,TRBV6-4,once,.,TGTGCCAGCAGTGAACAGGGTGGCCCCACGGGCGGCTACACCTTC,CASSEQGGPTGGYTF
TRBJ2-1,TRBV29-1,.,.,TGCAGCGTTGGGGCACCGGGGATTTTTGGAAATGAGCAGTTCTTC,CSVGAPGIFGNEQFF
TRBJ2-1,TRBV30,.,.,TGTGCCTGGGACCAGTTCCACAATGAGCAGTTCTTC,CAWDQFHNEQFF
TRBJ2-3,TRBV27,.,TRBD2,TGTGCCAGCCTTAAAGCGGGGGGCACAGATACGCAGTATTTT,CASLKAGGTDTQYF
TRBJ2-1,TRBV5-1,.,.,TGCGCCAGCAGCTTAGTCCCAGGGCGCGACAATGAGCAGTTCTTC,CASSLVPGRDNEQFF
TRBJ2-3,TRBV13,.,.,TGTGCCAGCAGCTTTCGGGGGAGGCGCGAGGCAGATACGCAGTATTTT,CASSFRGRREADTQYF
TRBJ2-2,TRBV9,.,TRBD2,TGTGCCAGCAGCGTAGCTCCGACCGGGACTACCCGGACGGGGGAGCTGTTTTTT,CASSVAPTGTTRTGELFF
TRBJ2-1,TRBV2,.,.,TGTGCCAGCAGTGTTGATCTATACAATGAGCAGTTCTTC,CASSVDLYNEQFF
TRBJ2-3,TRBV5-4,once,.,TGTGCCAGCAGCCGGATCAGCGGGGATACGCAGTATTTT,CASSRISGDTQYF
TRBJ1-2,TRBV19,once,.,TGTGCCAGTAGTATAGTCTCCAGGGGAGGGTATGGCTACACCTTC,CASSIVSRGGYGYTF
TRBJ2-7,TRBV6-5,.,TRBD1,TGTGCCAGCAAACCCCAGACAGGGTTGCTTTACGAGCAGTACTTC,CASKPQTGLLYEQYF
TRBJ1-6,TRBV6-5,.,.,TGTGCCAGCAGTTACCAGGCTAATTCACCCCTCCACTTT,CASSYQANSPLHF
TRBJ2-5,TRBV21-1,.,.,TGTGCCAGCAGTGTGTGTCGGACAGCACAAGAGACCCAGTACTTC,CASSVCRTAQETQYF
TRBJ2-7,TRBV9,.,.,TGTGCCAGCAGCAAAGGATGGGGGCAAGACTCCTACGAGCAGTACTTC,CASSKGWGQDSYEQYF
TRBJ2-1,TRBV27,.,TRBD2,TGTGCCAGCTCAAAGCGGGAATCCTACAATGAGCAGTTCTTC,CASSKRESYNEQFF
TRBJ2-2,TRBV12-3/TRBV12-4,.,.,TGTGCCACCTTAGGAGGGGCCGGGGAGCTGTTTTTT,CATLGGAGELFF
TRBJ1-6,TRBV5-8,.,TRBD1,TGTGTCACCCAACCCAGGGGGGTAAGAGGATTGTCACCCCTCCACTTT,CVTQPRGVRGLSPLHF
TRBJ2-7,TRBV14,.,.,TGTGCCAGCAGCCCCGGAGCCAACCGGTACTACGAGCAGTACTTC,CASSPGANRYYEQYF
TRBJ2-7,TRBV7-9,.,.,TGTGCCAGCAGCTTAGGTCAGAACGAGCAGTACTTC,CASSLGQNEQYF
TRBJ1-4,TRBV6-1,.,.,TGTGCCAGCAGTGATGCGGGGACGACTAATGAAAAACTGTTTTTT,CASSDAGTTNEKLFF
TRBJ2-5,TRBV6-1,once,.,TGTGCCAGCAGTGATGCCAGGGTGGAGACCCAGTACTTC,CASSDARVETQYF
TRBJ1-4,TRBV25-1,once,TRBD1,TGTGCCAGCAGCCCACCGGGGACAGGGAAGGAAAAACTGTTTTTT,CASSPPGTGKEKLFF
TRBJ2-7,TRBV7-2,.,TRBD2,TGTGCCAGCAGCTTACCGACTAGCGGGGGATTCCAGTACTTC,CASSLPTSGGFQYF
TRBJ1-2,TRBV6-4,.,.,TGTGCCAGCCTCCAAAGGGACAATCGTAGAGGCCGAAACTATGGCTACACCTTC,CASLQRDNRRGRNYGYTF
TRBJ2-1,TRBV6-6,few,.,TGTGCCAGCAGTTACTCGAGTTATGAGCAGTTCTTC,CASSYSSYEQFF
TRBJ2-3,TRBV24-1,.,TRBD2,TGTGCCACCAGTGACGGGGGGGGGACGCAGTATTTT,CATSDGGGTQYF
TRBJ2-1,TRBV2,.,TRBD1,TGTGCCAGCAGGTCAGGGGGCAATGAGCAGTTCTTC,CASRSGGNEQFF
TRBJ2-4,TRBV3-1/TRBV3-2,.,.,TGTGCCAGCAGGTTGTGGACAGAGAACATTCAGTACTTC,CASRLWTENIQYF
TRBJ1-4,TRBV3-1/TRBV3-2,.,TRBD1,TGTGCCAGCAGCCCCGGGACAGGGGGCGAAAAACTGTTTTTT,CASSPGTGGEKLFF
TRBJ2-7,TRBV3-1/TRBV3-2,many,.,TGTGCCAGCAGCCAAGGAAGTAAGCTGAGCTACGAGCAGTACTTC,CASSQGSKLSYEQYF
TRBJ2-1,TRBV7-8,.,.,TGTGCCAGCAGCTCCCGCCATGACGTCCGTCCAGGGAATGAGCAGTTCTTC,CASSSRHDVRPGNEQFF
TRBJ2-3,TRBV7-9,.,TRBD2,TGTGCCAGCAGCGGAGTCGGCAGCGGGGGCTCAGATACGCAGTATTTT,CASSGVGSGGSDTQYF
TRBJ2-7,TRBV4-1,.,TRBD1,TGCGCCAGCAGCCAAGGTCAGGACAGGGCGAGCTACGAGCAGTACTTC,CASSQGQDRASYEQYF
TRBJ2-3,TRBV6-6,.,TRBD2,TGTGCCAGCAGTTACTTAGCGGGGGGCACAGATACGCAGTATTTT,CASSYLAGGTDTQYF
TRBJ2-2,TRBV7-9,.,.,TGTGCCAGCAGCGCACGACGCCGGGGAGGCACCGGGGAGCTGTTTTTT,CASSARRRGGTGELFF
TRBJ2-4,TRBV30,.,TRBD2,TGTGCCTGGGCCCCCGGACTAGCGACCAACATTCAGTACTTC,CAWAPGLATNIQYF
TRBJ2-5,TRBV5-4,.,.,TGTGCCAGCAGCTTGGCGGGCAGGGGAGGGGAGACCCAGTACTTC,CASSLAGRGGETQYF
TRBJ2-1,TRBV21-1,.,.,TGTGCCACTGAGGACAGTCCGCAGGAAGAGCAGTTCTTC,CATEDSPQEEQFF
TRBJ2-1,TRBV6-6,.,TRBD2,TGTGCCAGCAGGCCCGGGACTAGCGGGGAAAATGAGCAGTTCTTC,CASRPGTSGENEQFF
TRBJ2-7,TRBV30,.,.,TGTGCCTGGGGTACAGGCTTGGGTCTCGAGCAGTACTTC,CAWGTGLGLEQYF